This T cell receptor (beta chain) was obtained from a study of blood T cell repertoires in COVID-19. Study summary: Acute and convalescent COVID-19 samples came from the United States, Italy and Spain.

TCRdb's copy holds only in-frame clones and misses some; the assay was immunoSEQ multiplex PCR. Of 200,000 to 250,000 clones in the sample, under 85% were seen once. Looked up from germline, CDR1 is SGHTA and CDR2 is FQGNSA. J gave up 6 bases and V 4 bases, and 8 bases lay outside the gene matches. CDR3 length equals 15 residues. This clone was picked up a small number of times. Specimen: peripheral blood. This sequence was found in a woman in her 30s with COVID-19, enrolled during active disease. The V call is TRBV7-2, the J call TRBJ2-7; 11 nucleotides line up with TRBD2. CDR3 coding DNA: TGTGCCAGCAGCTCGAGACTAGCGGGATTGGGCGAGCAGTACTTC. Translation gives CASSSRLAGLGEQYF. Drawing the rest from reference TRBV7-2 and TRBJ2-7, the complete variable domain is GAGVSQSPSNKVTEKGKDVELRCDPISGHTALYWYRQSLGQGLEFLIYFQGNSAPDKSGLPSDRFSAERTGGSVSTLTIQRTQQEDSAVYLCASSSRLAGLGEQYFGPGTRLTVT.